This paragraph reports one T cell receptor (beta chain). The antigen is unknown. The data were produced by immunoSEQ multiplex PCR, yet TCRdb's version contains in-frame clones alone and is incomplete. Of some 150,000 clones in the sample, roughly 77% were seen once. The source of the sample is a study of cytotoxic CD8 clonotypes in ibrutinib-treated CLL. Study background: The cohort had around 10 relapsed/refractory and around 15 treatment-naive patients, around 18 IGHV unmutated. Sequenced samples delivered averages of 200,000 to 300,000 productive templates and more than 75,000 productive rearrangements. The study's findings and limits: Sample timing was unmatched between remission and later-progressing patients; lymph nodes unstudied.

This TCR came from a human donor with chronic lymphocytic leukemia. The sequenced sample was PBMCs, obtained after 12 months of ibrutinib treatment.

In DNA, the CDR3 is TGTGCCAGCAGGTGGACAGGGACCGGTGAAAAACTGTTTTTT. Protein sequence: CASRWTGTGEKLFF. The J gene is TRBJ1-4, the V gene TRBV27; 8 nucleotides align to TRBD1. In germline, CDR1 is MNHEY, CDR2 SMNVEV (reference sequence). V gave up 6 bases and J gave up 7 bases; unmatched junction bases: 7. The CDR3 spans 14 residues.